This T cell receptor beta chain was obtained from a study of neurological immune-mediated disorders. The output of every sequencing run exceeded 190 million TCR-beta sequences, derived from 15-18 subjects. TCRdb ran MiXCR on the 5' RACE reads and lists one entry per CDR3 protein. The sample shows roughly 46,000 distinct CDR3 sequences, about 1.8% of them seen only once. General study results and limits: None of the CDR3 amino acid sequences of expanded clones were shared across subjects, and this suggested private repertoires in all groups. It was the repertoires of 18 of 34 multiple sclerosis patients that phylogenetic grouping placed in one related-CDR3 cluster, which is a possible signature. The greatest TCR clonal expansion occurred in HTLV-1-associated myelopathy and the least in multiple sclerosis, which fell below healthy controls.

Trimming cost V 10 bases and J 4 bases, with 14 bases left between them. The CDR3 runs 13 residues. CDR1 and CDR2 from the germline V gene are SGHVS and FQNEAQ. Many counts were recorded for this clonotype. Its antigen is as yet unknown. The V call is TRBV7-8, the J call TRBJ2-1; D tentatively reads TRBD1 or TRBD2 (5 bases each). The sequence came from a woman between 35 and 50 years old with multiple sclerosis. The source material was PBMCs. In DNA, the CDR3 is TGTGCCATCTCGGGGCTACCTTACAATGAGCAGTTCTTC. It encodes CAISGLPYNEQFF. The entire variable domain, with the rest obtained from reference TRBV7-8 and TRBJ2-1, is as follows: GAGVSQSPRYKVAKRGQDVALRCDPISGHVSLFWYQQALGQGPEFLTYFQNEAQLDKSGLPSDRFFAERPEGSVSTLKIQRTQQEDSAVYLCAISGLPYNEQFFGPGTRLTVL.